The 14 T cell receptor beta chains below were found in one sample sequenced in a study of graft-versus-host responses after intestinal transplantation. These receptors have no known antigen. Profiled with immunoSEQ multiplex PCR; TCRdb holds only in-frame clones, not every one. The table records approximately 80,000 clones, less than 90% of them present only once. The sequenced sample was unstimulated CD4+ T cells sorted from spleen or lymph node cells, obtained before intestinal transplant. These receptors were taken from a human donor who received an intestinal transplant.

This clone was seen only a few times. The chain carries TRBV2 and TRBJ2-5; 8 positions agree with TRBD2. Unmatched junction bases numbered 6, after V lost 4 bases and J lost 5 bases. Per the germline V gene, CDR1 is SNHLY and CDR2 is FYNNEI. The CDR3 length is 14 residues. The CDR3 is CASSASGSGETQYF. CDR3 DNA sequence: TGTGCCAGCAGTGCCAGCGGGAGTGGTGAGACCCAGTACTTC. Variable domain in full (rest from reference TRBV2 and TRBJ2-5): EPEVTQTPSHQVTQMGQEVILRCVPISNHLYFYWYRQILGQKVEFLVSFYNNEISEKSEIFDDQFSVERPDGSNFTLKIRSTKLEDSAMYFCASSASGSGETQYFGPGTRLLVL.

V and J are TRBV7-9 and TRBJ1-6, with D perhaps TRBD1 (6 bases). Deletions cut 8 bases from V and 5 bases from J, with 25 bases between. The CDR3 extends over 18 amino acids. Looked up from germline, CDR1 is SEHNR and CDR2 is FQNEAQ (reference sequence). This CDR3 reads CASDIHRGATVNNSPLHF. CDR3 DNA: TGTGCCAGCGACATACATCGGGGGGCCACCGTAAATAATTCACCCCTCCACTTT.

The CDR3 DNA is TGTGCCAGCAGCCGGACAGGGGGCAATGGCTACACCTTC. Protein sequence: CASSRTGGNGYTF. V is TRBV7-2 and J is TRBJ1-2, with 11 bases lining up with TRBD1. This CDR3 comprises 13 residues. Unmatched junction bases numbered 2, after V lost 5 bases and J lost 6 bases. The germline CDR1 and CDR2 sequences are SGHTA and FQGNSA.

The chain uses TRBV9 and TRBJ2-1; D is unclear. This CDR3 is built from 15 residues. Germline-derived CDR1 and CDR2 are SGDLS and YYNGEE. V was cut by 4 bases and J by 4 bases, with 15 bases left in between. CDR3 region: CASSPPLVAYNEQFF. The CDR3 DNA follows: TGTGCCAGCAGCCCCCCGTTGGTGGCTTACAATGAGCAGTTCTTC.

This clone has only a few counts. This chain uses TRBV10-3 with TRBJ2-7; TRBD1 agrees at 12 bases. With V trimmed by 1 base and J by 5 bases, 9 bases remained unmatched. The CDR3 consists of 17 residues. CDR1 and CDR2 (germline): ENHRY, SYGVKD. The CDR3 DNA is TGTGCCATCAGTGAGTTGGGCCCCGGGACAGGGGGCGACGAGCAGTACTTC. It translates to CAISELGPGTGGDEQYF.

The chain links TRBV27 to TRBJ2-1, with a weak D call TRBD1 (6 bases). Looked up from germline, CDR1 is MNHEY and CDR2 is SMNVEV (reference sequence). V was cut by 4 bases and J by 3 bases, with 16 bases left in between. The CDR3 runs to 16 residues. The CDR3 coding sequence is TGTGCCAGCAGTTCCTTACTGGGGGCCTTCTACAATGAGCAGTTCTTC. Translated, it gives CASSSLLGAFYNEQFF.

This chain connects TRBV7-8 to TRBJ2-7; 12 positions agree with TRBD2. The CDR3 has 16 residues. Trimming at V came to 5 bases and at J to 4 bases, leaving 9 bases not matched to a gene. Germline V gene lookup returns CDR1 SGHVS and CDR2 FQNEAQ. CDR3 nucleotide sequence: TGTGCCAGCAGCGTGATCGGGACTAGCGGGTATTACGAGCAGTACTTC. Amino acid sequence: CASSVIGTSGYYEQYF. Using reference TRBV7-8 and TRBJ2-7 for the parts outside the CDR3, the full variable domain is GAGVSQSPRYKVAKRGQDVALRCDPISGHVSLFWYQQALGQGPEFLTYFQNEAQLDKSGLPSDRFFAERPEGSVSTLKIQRTQQEDSAVYLCASSVIGTSGYYEQYFGPGTRLTVT.

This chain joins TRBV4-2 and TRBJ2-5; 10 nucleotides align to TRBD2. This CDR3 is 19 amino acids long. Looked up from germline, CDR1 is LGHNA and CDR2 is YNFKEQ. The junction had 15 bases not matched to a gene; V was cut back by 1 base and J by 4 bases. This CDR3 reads CASSQGAPAGGPFGETQYF. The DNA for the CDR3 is TGTGCCAGCAGCCAAGGGGCCCCAGCGGGGGGGCCTTTTGGAGAGACCCAGTACTTC.

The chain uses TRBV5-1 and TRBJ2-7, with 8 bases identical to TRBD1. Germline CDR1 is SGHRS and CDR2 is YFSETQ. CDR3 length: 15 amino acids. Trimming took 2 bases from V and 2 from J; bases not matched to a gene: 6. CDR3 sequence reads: CASSLGTGYAYEQYF. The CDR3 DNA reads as TGCGCCAGCAGCTTAGGGACAGGTTATGCCTACGAGCAGTACTTC. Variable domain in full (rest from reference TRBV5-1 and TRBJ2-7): KAGVTQTPRYLIKTRGQQVTLSCSPISGHRSVSWYQQTPGQGLQFLFEYFSETQRNKGNFPGRFSGRQFSNSRSEMNVSTLELGDSALYLCASSLGTGYAYEQYFGPGTRLTVT.

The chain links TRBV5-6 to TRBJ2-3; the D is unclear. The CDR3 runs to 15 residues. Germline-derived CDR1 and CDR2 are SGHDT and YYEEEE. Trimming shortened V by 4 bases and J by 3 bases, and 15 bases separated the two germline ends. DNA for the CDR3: TGTGCCAGCAGCCCTATCCACTTCGGGACAGATACGCAGTATTTT. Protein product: CASSPIHFGTDTQYF.

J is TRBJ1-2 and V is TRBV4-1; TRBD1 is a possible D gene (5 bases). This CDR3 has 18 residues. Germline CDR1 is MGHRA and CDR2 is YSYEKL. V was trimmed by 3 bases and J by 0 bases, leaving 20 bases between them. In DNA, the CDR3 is TGCGCCAGCAGCCATCCCCCGGCCCGGACGACAGCTAACTATGGCTACACCTTC. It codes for CASSHPPARTTANYGYTF.

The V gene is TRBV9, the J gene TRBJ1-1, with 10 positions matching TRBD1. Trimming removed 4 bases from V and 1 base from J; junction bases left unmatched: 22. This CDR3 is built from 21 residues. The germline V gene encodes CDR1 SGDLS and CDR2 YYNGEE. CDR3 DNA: TGTGCCAGCAGCCCACGTCTGACAGGGGGCTCAGATCGGCTAGGGAACACTGAAGCTTTCTTT. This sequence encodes CASSPRLTGGSDRLGNTEAFF.

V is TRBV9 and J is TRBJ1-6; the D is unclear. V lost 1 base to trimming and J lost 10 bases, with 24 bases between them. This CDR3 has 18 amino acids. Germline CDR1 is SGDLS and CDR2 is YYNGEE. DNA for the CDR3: TGTGCCAGCAGCGTAAGTAGCGAACCGTCCTTAAATGGCTCACCCCTCCACTTT. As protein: CASSVSSEPSLNGSPLHF.

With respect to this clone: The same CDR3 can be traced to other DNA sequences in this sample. This chain's CDR3 is CASSLVSETQYF. In nucleotides, the CDR3 is TGTGCCAGCAGCTTAGTGAGCGAGACCCAGTACTTC. V gene TRBV7-9 combines with J gene TRBJ2-5; D is undetermined. Germline CDR1 reads SEHNR; CDR2 reads FQNEAQ (reference sequence). This CDR3 has 12 amino acids. Trimming stripped 1 base from V and 5 bases from J, with 5 bases between.